The clone carrying this TCR beta chain was counted a few times. Antigen: not known. These data are taken from a study of T-cell memory formation after mild COVID-19. Turning to the study itself: Clusters of TCRs were largely donor specific. Broader study findings: Pre-infection memory showed some responding clones, and this suggested that cross-reactive memory joined.

cDNA libraries for TCR alpha and TCR beta, carrying sample barcodes and UMIs, came from 5'RACE with constant-segment primers. TCRdb passed the 5' RACE reads through MiXCR, listing each CDR3 protein once. The repertoire consists of about 540,000 distinct CDR3 sequences, with roughly 20% occurring once and the leading ten covering 12%. Germline V gives CDR1 LNHNV, CDR2 YYDKDF (reference sequence). This CDR3 region has 14 residues. Trimming took 6 bases from V and 3 from J, leaving 15 bases between them. Specimen: PBMCs or a T cell subset sorted from them (not recorded which). The origin of this receptor is an adult woman who had mild COVID-19 (a few samples of this study predate the infection). Cell type and time point are not known. The rearrangement links TRBV15 to TRBJ2-7, with D possibly being TRBD1 (5 bases). CDR3 residues: CATRMAGASYEQYF. The CDR3 coding sequence is TGTGCCACCAGGATGGCTGGGGCTAGCTACGAGCAGTACTTC.